What follows are 15 T cell receptor beta chains derived from one specimen sequenced in a study of human T cells and chemical hapten exposure (dated by TCRdb to the early 2020s). According to the study, the label for this sample's time point signals: patch test 3, about 24 weeks after DPC sensitization. In light of the paper, this sample's treatment or condition label describes: therapeutic diphenylcyclopropenone sensitization with weekly scalp DPC. Receptor amplification or capture employed RACE. TCRdb shows the sequencer as NextSeq 500. Using fastp trimming at Q25 and MiXCR clonotype assembly, TCRdb reanalyzed the public sequencing data and kept in-frame beta chains. Rows are unified per CDR3 protein, each entry keeping the most common DNA and genes. The sample includes more than 95,000 distinct CDR3 sequences, with 30% to 35% observed a single time. The top ten clonotypes cover 2.5% to 3.5% of the sample.

The sample consisted of whole blood, taken in connection with sensitization to the hapten diphenylcyclopropenone (DPC). Receptors were obtained from a man aged 35 to 55 with alopecia areata. Some clones in this sample may be carry-over from other donors' samples.

This chain links TRBV12-3 or TRBV12-4 with TRBJ1-5; D perhaps matches TRBD1 (6 bases). The CDR3 is 14 amino acids. The V and J ends lost 5 bases and 4 bases respectively, with 12 bases between them. The CDR3: CASSPDRINQPQHF. CDR3 coding DNA: TGTGCCAGCAGTCCTGACAGGATTAATCAGCCCCAGCATTTT.

There are a few counts of this clonotype. This chain uses TRBV5-6 with TRBJ2-6; possible D gene TRBD1, 7 bases. Trimming took off 1 base at V and 2 bases at J, with 16 bases between the two ends. The CDR3 contains 18 residues. Germline V gives CDR1 SGHDT, CDR2 YYEEEE. CDR3 DNA sequence: TGTGCCAGCAGCTTGCGGCAGGGGGGACCCGCTGGGGCCAACGTCCTGACTTTC. This gives the protein CASSLRQGGPAGANVLTF.

This clonotype occurred a few times. This chain joins TRBV6-5 and TRBJ2-7; D is perhaps TRBD1 (7 bases). The CDR3 contains 16 residues. The germline gives CDR1 MNHEY, CDR2 SVGAGI. Trimming shortened V by 6 bases and J by 1 base, and 19 bases separated the two germline ends. CDR3 amino acids: CASSDREVPLSYEQYV. In DNA, the CDR3 is TGTGCCAGCAGCGACAGGGAGGTCCCCCTGTCCTACGAGCAGTACGTC.

This chain connects TRBV12-5 to TRBJ2-5; the D gene is possibly TRBD2 (5 bases). Looked up from germline, CDR1 is LGHNT and CDR2 is FRNRAP. V lost 8 bases, J lost 4 bases, and 11 bases lay in between. The CDR3 has 12 amino acids. The CDR3 here is CASREGRETQYF. The CDR3 DNA reads TGTGCTAGTAGAGAGGGCCGAGAGACCCAGTACTTC.

V is TRBV12-3 or TRBV12-4 and J is TRBJ2-4; D perhaps matches TRBD2 (6 bases). CDR3 length: 14 residues. The V end lost 1 base, the J end lost 6 bases, and 10 bases lay between the germline ends. The CDR3 region has the DNA TGTGCCAGCAGTTTAGGGGGAGCGGGAAACATTCAGTACTTC. Translation: CASSLGGAGNIQYF.

This clonotype was picked up a small number of times. The V gene is TRBV6-2 or TRBV6-3, the J gene TRBJ2-3; D might be TRBD2 (5 bases). The V end was cut by 2 bases, the J end by 4 bases, with 16 bases between. The germline V gene has CDR1 MNHEY and CDR2 SVGEGT. This CDR3 contains 16 residues. Here the CDR3 reads CASSYVGSLRADTQYF. The CDR3 nucleotides read TGTGCCAGCAGTTACGTTGGTAGCTTGCGGGCAGATACGCAGTATTTT.

The chain recombines TRBV10-3 with TRBJ2-7; D gene ambiguous. The CDR3 contains 13 residues. V gave up 0 bases and J gave up 6 bases, with 9 bases separating them. Per germline, CDR1 ENHRY and CDR2 SYGVKD. The chain's CDR3 is CAISESRLGEQYV. The CDR3 bases are TGTGCCATCAGTGAGTCGAGGCTTGGCGAGCAGTACGTC.

This clonotype was observed a few times. The genes are TRBV28 and TRBJ1-3; the match to TRBD1 covers 7 bases. After removal of 5 bases from V and 2 bases from J, the junction contained 6 bases not matched to a gene. The CDR3 totals 15 residues. Germline V gives CDR1 MDHEN, CDR2 SYDVKM. This CDR3 is CASSAPGQTGNTIYF. The CDR3 DNA is TGTGCCAGCAGTGCACCGGGACAGACTGGAAACACCATATATTTT.

This clonotype was observed a few times. The chain carries TRBV2 and TRBJ2-2; D possibly corresponds to TRBD1 (6 bases). The V and J ends lost 3 bases and 4 bases respectively, with 24 bases between them. The CDR3 covers 19 residues. CDR1 is SNHLY, CDR2 FYNNEI, per germline. Here the CDR3 DNA reads TGTGCCAGCAGTGACTCATCCAAACAGGGATTCACGAGCACCGGGGAGCTGTTTTTT. Its translation is CASSDSSKQGFTSTGELFF.

This clonotype was recorded only once. The J gene is TRBJ2-1, the V gene TRBV29-1; tentatively, D is TRBD1 (6 bases). Trimming left V 6 bases short and J 3 bases short, with 15 bases between. The CDR3 is 14 amino acids. Looked up from germline, CDR1 is SQVTM and CDR2 is ANQGSEA. The CDR3 reads CSVWPGQHYNEQFF. CDR3 coding DNA: TGCAGCGTATGGCCCGGACAGCACTACAATGAGCAGTTCTTC.

The rearrangement links TRBV28 to TRBJ1-2, with D possibly matching TRBD1 (6 bases). Trimming shortened V by 5 bases and J by 5 bases, and 12 bases separated the two germline ends. The V gene's germline CDR1 is MDHEN and CDR2 SYDVKM. CDR3 length: 13 amino acids. As DNA, the CDR3 is TGTGCCAGCAGTCCCAACAGGGTTTATGGCTACACCTTC. Its protein product is CASSPNRVYGYTF.

This clonotype occurred a few times. Compared with germline, one end of the junction differs, possibly owing to a read error. The chain uses TRBV7-7 and TRBJ2-5; TRBD1 is a possible D gene (6 bases). CDR1 is SSHAT and CDR2 is FNYEAQ in the germline V gene (reference sequence). CDR3 size: 17 residues. CDR3 nucleotides: TGTGCTAGCAGCCCACTACAGGACAGCTTTGACCAAGAGACCCAGTACTTC. Protein product: CASSPLQDSFDQETQYF.

The table lists this clonotype with a few counts. V usage is TRBV7-2 and J usage is TRBJ2-1; 11 bases are a match to TRBD2. Germline assignment: CDR1 SGHTA and CDR2 FQGNSA. V was pared by 6 bases and J by 9 bases, with 10 bases of the junction left unmatched. The CDR3 loop spans 15 amino acids. Here the CDR3 DNA reads TGTGCCAGCAGTTATAGCGGGAGGGCCCGGGCTGAGCAGTTCTTC. Protein sequence: CASSYSGRARAEQFF.

In nucleotides, the CDR3 is TGTGCCATCAGGGAGCGGGAGTACGCAGATACGCAGTATTTT. This encodes CAIREREYADTQYF. This chain connects TRBV10-3 to TRBJ2-3; the match to TRBD2 covers 8 bases. Germline-derived CDR1 and CDR2 are ENHRY and SYGVKD. CDR3 length: 14 residues. V shed 6 bases and J 4 bases; nucleotides not matched to a gene: 6.

This clonotype showed up just a few times. J is TRBJ2-7 and V is TRBV24-1, with D perhaps TRBD1 or TRBD2 (5 bases each). Germline CDR1 and CDR2: KGHDR and SFDVKD. The CDR3 runs to 12 residues. V lost 9 bases and J 5 bases, leaving 13 bases between the germline ends. CDR3 nucleotides: TGTGCCACCGTTATCCTGGGGGACGAGCAGTACGTC. As protein: CATVILGDEQYV.